Presented here are 10 T cell receptor beta chains from one specimen sequenced in a study of blood T cell repertoires in COVID-19 (TCRdb year 2020). Libraries were made using the immunoSEQ multiplex PCR assay. Not all clones reach the TCRdb copy of this immuneACCESS table, which keeps in-frame sequences only. Checked studies attribute under half of the gap to unresolved V genes and leave the rest unexplained. The sample table holds 310,000 or so clones, of which about 88% were seen once. Together, the top ten hold 11% of the sample. Sequenced sample: peripheral blood. These receptors originate from a woman between 25 and 40 years old with COVID-19, enrolled during active disease.

This chain links TRBV6-5 with TRBJ2-7; 9 nucleotides line up with TRBD2. V dropped 2 bases and J dropped 6; count of bases not matched to a gene: 11. The CDR3 length is 16 residues. Germline loops: CDR1 MNHEY, CDR2 SVGAGI. The DNA for the CDR3 is TGTGCCAGCAGTTACATCGGCCGGGGACTAGCAATCGAGCAGTACTTC. Its protein is CASSYIGRGLAIEQYF.

The chain couples TRBV4-3 to TRBJ1-2; D not resolved. The V and J ends lost 1 base and 4 bases respectively, with 10 bases between them. The germline V gene has CDR1 LGHNA and CDR2 YSLEER. This CDR3 spans 14 amino acids. The CDR3 coding sequence is TGCGCCAGCAGCCAAGCTCGACATCTCTATGGCTACACCTTC. It encodes CASSQARHLYGYTF.

The gene calls are TRBV5-6 and TRBJ1-1; D is possibly TRBD1 (5 bases). This CDR3 is built from 15 residues. CDR1 and CDR2 (germline): SGHDT, YYEEEE. Trimming shortened V by 4 bases and J by 1 base, and 14 bases separated the two germline ends. This chain's CDR3 is CASSIQTQGNTEAFF. The CDR3 DNA reads as TGTGCCAGCAGCATCCAAACCCAGGGGAACACTGAAGCTTTCTTT.

In regard to this clone: The same CDR3 arises from other DNA sequences in this sample as well. The chain joins TRBV9 to TRBJ1-1, with a weak D call TRBD1 (5 bases). This CDR3 has 14 amino acids. Trimming removed 0 bases at V and 1 base at J, with 7 bases between. The germline CDR1 and CDR2 sequences are SGDLS and YYNGEE. For the CDR3, the DNA is TGTGCCAGCAGCGTAGAGGGGCGGAACACTGAAGCTTTCTTT. Translating it yields CASSVEGRNTEAFF.

CDR3 DNA: TGTGCCAGCAGCGCCAGACAGGGGGATGACACCGGGGAGCTGTTTTTT. The encoded protein is CASSARQGDDTGELFF. This chain uses TRBV9 with TRBJ2-2; TRBD1 aligns across 9 bases. The ends lost 3 bases at V and 3 bases at J; junction bases unmatched: 6. The germline gives CDR1 SGDLS, CDR2 YYNGEE. The CDR3 consists of 16 residues.

The chain recombines TRBV18 with TRBJ2-5; D is perhaps TRBD2 (6 bases). CDR1 is KGHSH and CDR2 is LQKENI in the germline V gene. There are 13 residues in the CDR3. The ends were cut back, 6 bases at V and 5 bases at J, with 13 bases in the middle. CDR3 bases: TGTGCCAGCTCTAGACTAGGTGGGGAGACCCAGTACTTC. Its translation: CASSRLGGETQYF.

The V gene is TRBV7-9, the J gene TRBJ2-3; 10 bases map to TRBD2. Trimming at V came to 5 bases and at J to 2 bases, leaving 16 bases not matched to a gene. This CDR3 is 19 amino acids long. Looked up from germline, CDR1 is SEHNR and CDR2 is FQNEAQ (reference sequence). The CDR3 reads CASSRGLAQLVFTTDTQYF. The DNA for the CDR3 is TGTGCCAGCAGCCGGGGACTAGCGCAATTAGTTTTTACCACAGATACGCAGTATTTT.

This clone was picked up a small number of times. The CDR3 DNA reads as TGTGCCATAACGGTAGGAGGGACCGGACGGCCAAACACTGAAGCTTTCTTT. Protein product: CAITVGGTGRPNTEAFF. The J gene is TRBJ1-1, the V gene TRBV9; tentative D call: TRBD1 (5 bases). Trimming left V 9 bases short and J 2 bases short, with 26 bases between. CDR3 length: 17 residues. Germline V gives CDR1 SGDLS, CDR2 YYNGEE.

The table lists this clone with a few counts. J is TRBJ1-1 and V is TRBV3-1 (or the pseudogene TRBV3-2), with D possibly TRBD1 on 6 matching bases. Germline V gene sequence: CDR1 LGHDT, CDR2 YNNKEL (reference sequence). The CDR3 runs to 17 residues. Trimming stripped 4 bases from V and 1 base from J, with 19 bases between. The CDR3 nucleotides read TGTGCCAGCAGCCCCCCGTCTAGGGGGAGGGGGAACACTGAAGCTTTCTTT. This sequence encodes CASSPPSRGRGNTEAFF.

This sequence joins TRBV4-1 and TRBJ2-5; maybe TRBD2 (7 bases). The CDR3 runs 14 residues. Germline lookup yields CDR1 MGHRA and CDR2 YSYEKL. V lost 4 bases, J lost 5 bases, and 14 bases lay in between. The CDR3 DNA follows: TGCGCCAGCAGCCCCGCGCGGGGGCCGGAGACCCAGTACTTC. Translated: CASSPARGPETQYF.